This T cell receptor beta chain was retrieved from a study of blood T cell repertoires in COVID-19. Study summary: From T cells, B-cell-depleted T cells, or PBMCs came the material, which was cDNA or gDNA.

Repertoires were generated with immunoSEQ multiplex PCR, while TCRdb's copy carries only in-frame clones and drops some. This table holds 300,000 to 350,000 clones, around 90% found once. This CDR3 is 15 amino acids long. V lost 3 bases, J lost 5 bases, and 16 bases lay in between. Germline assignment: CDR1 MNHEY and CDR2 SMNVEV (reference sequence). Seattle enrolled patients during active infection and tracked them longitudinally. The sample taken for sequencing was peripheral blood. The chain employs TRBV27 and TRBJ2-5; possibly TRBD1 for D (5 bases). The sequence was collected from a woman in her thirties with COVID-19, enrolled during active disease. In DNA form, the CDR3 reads TGTGCCAGCAGTTTTTCTAAAGCAGGGTCGGAGACCCAGTACTTC. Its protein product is CASSFSKAGSETQYF.